This paragraph reports one T cell receptor (beta chain). Its target antigen remains unknown. No base-level quality is on record; no much larger clone is a single base apart. The CDR3 regions of human TCRbeta chains were analyzed by immunosequencing. On the study's bioinformatics: Repertoire TCRs were matched against a reference library of SARS-CoV-2-specific TCRs generated with the MIRA antigen-specificity platform. Breadth meant the fraction of unique TCRs that were SARS-CoV-2-associated, whereas depth meant the fraction of total T cells that were SARS-CoV-2-associated. Using the MIRA data, each spike-specific TCR was mapped to the spike region that the TCR reacts to and placed in a CD4 or CD8 class. Log10-transformed breadth and depth values were compared by one-way ANOVA with Sidak's multiple comparisons tests. TCRdb's version of the immuneACCESS table is confined to in-frame rearrangements and falls short of the full clone set. An unresolved V gene accounts for under half of the shortfall where checked; the remainder is of unknown origin. V and J calls and clone size are copied from that table; D and trimming were computed from the DNA. The sample records around 100,000 clones, about 89% of which are singletons. Roughly a sixth of the sample goes to the ten largest clones.

From the germline V gene, CDR1 is MNHEY and CDR2 is SVGAGI. The CDR3 has 15 amino acids, counting the end cysteine and phenylalanine. The only DNA kept is the CDR3, 45 bases in frame from the first base. Clipping removes 6 bases from V and 2 bases from J, with 7 as the unmatched junction base count. These data are taken from a study of T cell responses to AZD1222 COVID-19 vaccine (dated by TCRdb to about 2021). Broadly, across the study: AZD1222 recipients with second doses at about 4 weeks or about 12 weeks were pooled, because spike-specific TCR depth and breadth did not differ between schedules. Trial participants were enrolled by age into 18-55, 56-69 and 70-plus year subgroups, with roughly 160, 29 and 62 TCR-sequenced participants respectively. TCR sequencing was performed for about 250 trial participants, of whom approximately 200 were given two doses of AZD1222 and approximately 26 were given two doses of MenACWY control vaccine. On the study overall, not on this receptor specifically: The 56-69-year group was small, and its depth increase did not reach significance, likely because of low power. After two AZD1222 doses, spike-specific TCR breadth and depth were significantly higher than at day 0 and than in MenACWY recipients. The whole spike protein was spanned by vaccine-associated CD4 TCRs, and dominant responses were seen in regions 160-218 and 743-854. No day 14 peak-response samples were available, so repertoires were characterized only after the peak T cell response. Conclusions about previously exposed vaccinees were limited because only 5 or 6 AZD1222 recipients were SARS-CoV-2 seropositive at baseline. Nearly half of unique spike-specific TCRs reportedly recognized epitopes outside regions mutated in the B.1.351 and B.1.1.7 variants. Most participants were white British and females outnumbered males, and the authors suggested that clonal diversity may have been underestimated.

Explained via the paper, the time point label denotes: baseline before first vaccination. Vaccinee samples were obtained from the UK trials COV001 and COV002, which included a single-blind randomized controlled phase 2/3 trial of AZD1222 (ChAdOx1 nCoV-19) in healthy adults. For TCRbeta chain sequencing, PBMC samples were collected from trial participants at day 0 and at day 28 after the second dose. Recombination linked TRBV6-5 to TRBJ1-3, with 7 bases in between that match TRBD1. This receptor was identified in an adult in good health. The material was peripheral blood, obtained on day 0 of AZD1222 vaccination. The DNA is TGTGCCAGCAGCGCCTACAGGGGAACTGGAAACACCATATATTTT. Its coded protein is CASSAYRGTGNTIYF.